The entry below describes one T cell receptor beta chain. The data were taken from a study of control samples from healthy donors and cancer patients. The CDR3 covers 12 residues. The germline gives CDR1 ENHRY, CDR2 SYGVKD. Trimming shortened V by 6 bases and J by 5 bases, and 7 bases separated the two germline ends. Libraries were prepared by immunoSEQ multiplex PCR; TCRdb keeps only in-frame clonotypes and omits some of them. The sample has 85,000 to 95,000 clones; approximately 90% are singletons. This rearrangement joins TRBV10-3 to TRBJ2-2; D is unresolved. The source is a woman aged 25-40 years in good health. The material sequenced was blood. CDR3 DNA: TGTGCCATCAGGTACGGGACCGGGGAGCTGTTTTTT. It encodes CAIRYGTGELFF.